These 18 T cell receptor beta chains came from one sample sequenced in a study of spatial heterogeneity in lung cancer. The study's findings and limits: Counts that tracked tumor mutation counts were those of expanded intratumoral alpha and beta TCRs.

No antigen is known for these receptors. As for time point: sample taken at primary tumor resection. TCRdb ran MiXCR on the 5' RACE reads and lists one entry per CDR3 protein. This table has 5,900 or so distinct CDR3 sequences, about 7.7% appearing once. The starting material was lung tumor tissue, obtained at surgery. These receptors originate from a female donor with early-stage non-small cell lung cancer.

The sample holds many counts of this clonotype. J is TRBJ2-4 and V is TRBV7-3; TRBD2 matches 11 bases. The junction had 8 bases not matched to a gene; V was cut back by 4 bases and J by 6 bases. Germline V gives CDR1 SGHTA, CDR2 FQGTGA. The CDR3 totals 16 residues. The DNA for the CDR3 is TGTGCCAGCAGCTCAGGATCCGGACTAGCGGGAAACATTCAGTACTTC. It codes for CASSSGSGLAGNIQYF.

This clonotype was seen repeatedly, ten times or more. The rearrangement links TRBV7-2 to TRBJ1-1; TRBD1 might be the D (5 bases). The CDR3 runs to 12 residues. The V end was cut by 5 bases, the J end by 6 bases, with 10 bases between. The germline V gene encodes CDR1 SGHTA and CDR2 FQGNSA. Here the CDR3 DNA reads TGTGCCAGCAGCCCCCCGGGGCCTGAAGCTTTCTTT. Its translation: CASSPPGPEAFF. The whole variable domain, filled in from reference TRBV7-2 and TRBJ1-1, reads GAGVSQSPSNKVTEKGKDVELRCDPISGHTALYWYRQSLGQGLEFLIYFQGNSAPDKSGLPSDRFSAERTGGSVSTLTIQRTQQEDSAVYLCASSPPGPEAFFGQGTRLTVV.

This clonotype is labeled medium-sized. The rearrangement joins TRBV7-6 to TRBJ2-1, with TRBD2 as a possible D gene (7 bases). Germline V gives CDR1 SGHVS, CDR2 FNYEAQ. V was pared by 4 bases and J by 1 base, with 17 bases between. The CDR3 contains 17 residues. The CDR3 coding sequence is TGTGCCAGCAGCTGGGCCCTCGGGGGGACATCCTACAATGAGCAGTTCTTC. Translating gives CASSWALGGTSYNEQFF.

The table lists this clonotype with many counts. The chain carries TRBV6-1 and TRBJ2-4; 7 nucleotides agree with TRBD1. V trimming: 6 bases; J trimming: 14 bases; junction bases outside the gene matches: 7. The germline V gene encodes CDR1 MNHNS and CDR2 SASEGT. The CDR3 runs 11 residues. CDR3 residues: CASRADRSEYF. In DNA, the CDR3 is TGTGCCAGCAGAGCGGACAGGTCAGAGTACTTC.

This clonotype counts as medium-sized. V and J are TRBV11-1 and TRBJ2-3; no clear D. CDR3 length: 15 amino acids. Germline-derived CDR1 and CDR2 are SGHAT and FQDESV (reference sequence). The V end lost 3 bases, the J end lost 2 bases, and 12 bases lay between the germline ends. The CDR3 bases are TGTGCCAGCAGCTTCATCGCCTCATCCACAGATACGCAGTATTTT. Translating gives CASSFIASSTDTQYF. The full variable domain, in which reference TRBV11-1 and TRBJ2-3 provide the parts outside the CDR3, is EAEVAQSPRYKITEKSQAVAFWCDPISGHATLYWYRQILGQGPELLVQFQDESVVDDSQLPKDRFSAERLKGVDSTLKIQPAELGDSAMYLCASSFIASSTDTQYFGPGTRLTVL.

This clonotype was counted ten times or more. The chain employs TRBV20-1 and TRBJ2-7, with 10 nucleotides matching TRBD2. This CDR3 is 17 amino acids long. Losses at the gene ends were 2 bases for V and 5 bases for J; bases not matched to a gene: 15. The V gene's germline CDR1 is DFQATT and CDR2 SNEGSKA (reference sequence). This chain's CDR3 is CSARSASGSSILHEQYF. CDR3 nucleotide sequence: TGCAGTGCTAGATCGGCTAGCGGGAGCAGTATCCTCCACGAGCAGTACTTC.

This clonotype has a count of ten or more. The V call is TRBV29-1, the J call TRBJ1-5; 7 positions agree with TRBD1. The V gene end was trimmed by 4 bases and the J gene end by 6 bases; junction bases not matched to a gene: 6. This CDR3 region has 13 residues. The V gene's germline CDR1 is SQVTM and CDR2 ANQGSEA. For the CDR3, the DNA is TGCAGCGTTGGAGGGGGCATCGGTCAGCCCCAGCATTTT. This sequence encodes CSVGGGIGQPQHF.

This clonotype was seen only a few times. The V call is TRBV18, the J call TRBJ2-1; 9 bases line up with TRBD1. Germline V gene data show CDR1 as KGHSH and CDR2 as LQKENI. V shed 3 bases, J shed 6 bases, and the junction held 3 bases outside the gene matches. CDR3 length: 14 amino acids. The CDR3 spells CASSPDRGSNEQFF. CDR3 in DNA: TGTGCCAGCTCACCCGACAGGGGGTCCAATGAGCAGTTCTTC.

This clonotype rates as medium-sized. The chain employs TRBV5-1 and TRBJ2-5, with 8 nucleotides matching TRBD2. This CDR3 has 12 residues. The junction had 2 bases not matched to a gene; V was cut back by 5 bases and J by 5 bases. Germline assignment: CDR1 SGHRS and CDR2 YFSETQ. CDR3 bases: TGCGCCAGCAGTCAGCGGGGGGAGACCCAGTACTTC. This encodes CASSQRGETQYF.

In this sample, this clonotype is medium-sized. The rearrangement links TRBV12-3 or TRBV12-4 to TRBJ2-3; the D gene is possibly TRBD1 (6 bases). This CDR3 is built from 13 residues. V lost 4 bases and J 1 base, leaving 6 bases between the germline ends. For the CDR3, the DNA is TGTGCCAGCAGTTACAGGGGCACAGATACGCAGTATTTT. Translating gives CASSYRGTDTQYF.

This clonotype is judged medium-sized. V usage is TRBV7-2 and J usage is TRBJ1-2; a possible D gene is TRBD1 (6 bases). CDR1 and CDR2 (germline): SGHTA, FQGNSA. The CDR3 length is 16 residues. V was trimmed by 4 bases and J by 3 bases, leaving 18 bases between them. CDR3 nucleotide sequence: TGTGCCAGCAGCTCCGGACAGATTCCATTCCACTATGGCTACACCTTC. The encoded protein is CASSSGQIPFHYGYTF.

This clonotype was found many times. The V call is TRBV11-2, the J call TRBJ2-5, with D tentatively TRBD1 (6 bases). The ends were cut back, 2 bases at V and 4 bases at J, with 14 bases in the middle. This CDR3 is built from 15 residues. CDR1 and CDR2 from the germline V gene are SGHAT and FQNNGV. For the CDR3, the DNA is TGTGCCAGCAGCTTATCCAGGGGTGAATCAGAGACCCAGTACTTC. Translated: CASSLSRGESETQYF. The full variable domain, with the rest looked up from reference TRBV11-2 and TRBJ2-5, is EAGVAQSPRYKIIEKRQSVAFWCNPISGHATLYWYQQILGQGPKLLIQFQNNGVVDDSQLPKDRFSAERLKGVDSTLKIQPAKLEDSAVYLCASSLSRGESETQYFGPGTRLLVL.

In its sample, this clonotype is medium-sized. V usage is TRBV7-6 and J usage is TRBJ2-3; 7 nucleotides align to TRBD2. The CDR3 consists of 15 residues. The germline V gene encodes CDR1 SGHVS and CDR2 FNYEAQ. V trimming: 5 bases; J trimming: 5 bases; junction bases outside the gene matches: 10. The CDR3 coding sequence is TGTGCCAGCAGCCCCGGGACTATTTCCCTAGATACGCAGTATTTT. Its protein product is CASSPGTISLDTQYF. Full variable domain (remainder filled in from reference TRBV7-6 and TRBJ2-3): GAGVSQSPRYKVTKRGQDVALRCDPISGHVSLYWYRQALGQGPEFLTYFNYEAQQDKSGLPNDRFSAERPEGSISTLTIQRTEQRDSAMYRCASSPGTISLDTQYFGPGTRLTVL.

The table lists this clonotype with many counts. The chain links TRBV7-9 to TRBJ2-2; D uncertain. The CDR3 is 14 amino acids. Trimming left V 1 base short and J 4 bases short, with 7 bases between. Looked up from germline, CDR1 is SEHNR and CDR2 is FQNEAQ (reference sequence). The CDR3, as DNA: TGTGCCAGCAGCTTAGTGTCCCTCACCGGGGAGCTGTTTTTT. Protein sequence: CASSLVSLTGELFF.

This clonotype was detected many times. The chain is built from TRBV30 and TRBJ1-6; D perhaps matches TRBD1 (5 bases). Looked up from germline, CDR1 is GTSNPN and CDR2 is SVGIG (reference sequence). The CDR3 has 12 residues. V lost 5 bases and J lost 5, with 7 bases in between. The CDR3 loop reads CAWSRDNSPLHF. The DNA for the CDR3 is TGTGCCTGGTCCAGGGATAATTCACCCCTCCACTTT.

This clonotype is judged medium-sized. The chain links TRBV29-1 to TRBJ1-1; D perhaps matches TRBD1 (5 bases). Trimming removed 7 bases from V and 1 base from J, with 16 bases in between. This CDR3 is built from 14 residues. Looked up from germline, CDR1 is SQVTM and CDR2 is ANQGSEA. The CDR3 nucleotides read TGCAGCGCAGACCTGGGACGGCAGAACACTGAAGCTTTCTTT. Translated, it gives CSADLGRQNTEAFF.

This clonotype was seen a few times. The chain couples TRBV20-1 to TRBJ2-3; 9 bases match TRBD2. Germline CDR1 DFQATT, CDR2 SNEGSKA (reference sequence). V lost 2 bases and J lost 5; bases outside the gene matches: 5. This CDR3 is built from 14 residues. For the CDR3, the DNA is TGCAGTGCTAGAATAGCGGGGGTTGGAGATACGCAGTATTTT. The encoded protein is CSARIAGVGDTQYF.

This clonotype was seen a handful of times. This rearrangement joins TRBV13 to TRBJ2-7; TRBD2 matches at 7 bases. Unmatched junction bases numbered 9, after V lost 1 base and J lost 0 bases. CDR1 PRHDT and CDR2 FYEKMQ come from the germline V gene (reference sequence). This CDR3 has 17 amino acids. CDR3 loop: CASSLEGPAGISYEQYF. In DNA, the CDR3 is TGTGCCAGCAGCTTAGAAGGTCCAGCGGGAATCTCCTACGAGCAGTACTTC.